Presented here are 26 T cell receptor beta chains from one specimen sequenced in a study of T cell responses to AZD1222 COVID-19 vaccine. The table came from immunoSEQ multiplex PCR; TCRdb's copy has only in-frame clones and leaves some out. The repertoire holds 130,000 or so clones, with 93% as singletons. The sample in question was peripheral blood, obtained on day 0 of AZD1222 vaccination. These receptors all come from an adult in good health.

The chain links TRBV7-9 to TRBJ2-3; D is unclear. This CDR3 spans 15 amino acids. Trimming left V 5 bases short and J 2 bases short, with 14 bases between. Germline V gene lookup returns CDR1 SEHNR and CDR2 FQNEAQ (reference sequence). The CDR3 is CASSPFRPNTDTQYF. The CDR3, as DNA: TGTGCCAGCAGCCCGTTCCGGCCCAACACAGATACGCAGTATTTT.

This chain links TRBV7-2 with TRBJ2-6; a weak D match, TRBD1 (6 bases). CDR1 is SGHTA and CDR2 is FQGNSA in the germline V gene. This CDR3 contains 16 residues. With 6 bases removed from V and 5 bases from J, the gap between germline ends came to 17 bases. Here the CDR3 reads CASSFPAGDRANVLTF. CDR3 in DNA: TGTGCCAGCAGTTTTCCAGCAGGGGACAGGGCCAACGTCCTGACTTTC. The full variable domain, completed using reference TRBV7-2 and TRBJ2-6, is GAGVSQSPSNKVTEKGKDVELRCDPISGHTALYWYRQSLGQGLEFLIYFQGNSAPDKSGLPSDRFSAERTGGSVSTLTIQRTQQEDSAVYLCASSFPAGDRANVLTFGAGSRLTVL.

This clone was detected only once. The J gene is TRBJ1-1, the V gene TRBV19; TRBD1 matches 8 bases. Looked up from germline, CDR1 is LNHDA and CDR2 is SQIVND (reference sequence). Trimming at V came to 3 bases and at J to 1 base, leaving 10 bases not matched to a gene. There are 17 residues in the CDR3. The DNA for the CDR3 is TGTGCCAGTAGTATCCGACAGGGGCGAACGGCGAACACTGAAGCTTTCTTT. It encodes CASSIRQGRTANTEAFF. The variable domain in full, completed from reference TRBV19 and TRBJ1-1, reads DGGITQSPKYLFRKEGQNVTLSCEQNLNHDAMYWYRQDPGQGLRLIYYSQIVNDFQKGDIAEGYSVSREKKESFPLTVTSAQKNPTAFYLCASSIRQGRTANTEAFFGQGTRLTVV.

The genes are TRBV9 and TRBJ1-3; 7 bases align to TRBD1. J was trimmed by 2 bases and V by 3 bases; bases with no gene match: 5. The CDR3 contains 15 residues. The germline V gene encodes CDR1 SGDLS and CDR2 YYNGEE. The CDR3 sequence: CASSEGRGTGNTIYF. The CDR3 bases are TGTGCCAGCAGCGAGGGCAGGGGGACTGGAAACACCATATATTTT. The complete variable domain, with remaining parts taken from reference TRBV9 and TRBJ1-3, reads DSGVTQTPKHLITATGQRVTLRCSPRSGDLSVYWYQQSLDQGLQFLIQYYNGEERAKGNILERFSAQQFPDLHSELNLSSLELGDSALYFCASSEGRGTGNTIYFGEGSWLTVV.

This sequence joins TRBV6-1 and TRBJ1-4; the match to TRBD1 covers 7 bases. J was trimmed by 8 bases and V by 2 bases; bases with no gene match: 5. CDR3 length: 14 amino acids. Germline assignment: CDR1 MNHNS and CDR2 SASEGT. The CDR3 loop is CASSEQAQGEKLFF. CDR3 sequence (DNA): TGTGCCAGCAGTGAACAGGCACAGGGGGAAAAACTGTTTTTT.

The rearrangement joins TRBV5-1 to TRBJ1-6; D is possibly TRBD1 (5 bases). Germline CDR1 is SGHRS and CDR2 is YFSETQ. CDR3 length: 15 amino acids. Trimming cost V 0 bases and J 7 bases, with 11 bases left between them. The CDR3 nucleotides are TGCGCCAGCAGCTTGGTGGGGGTGGCGAATTCACCCCTCCACTTT. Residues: CASSLVGVANSPLHF.

CDR3 sequence: CASSLRAKGSNQPQHF. CDR3 sequence (DNA): TGTGCCAGCAGTTTACGGGCGAAAGGAAGCAATCAGCCCCAGCATTTT. The chain uses TRBV27 and TRBJ1-5; D gene ambiguous. The germline V gene encodes CDR1 MNHEY and CDR2 SMNVEV (reference sequence). This CDR3 is built from 16 residues. Trimming left V 2 bases short and J 1 base short, with 12 bases between.

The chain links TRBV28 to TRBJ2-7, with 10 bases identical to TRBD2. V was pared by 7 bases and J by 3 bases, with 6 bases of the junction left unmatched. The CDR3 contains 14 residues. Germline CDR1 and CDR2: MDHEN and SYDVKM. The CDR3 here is CASNRAGGIYEQYF. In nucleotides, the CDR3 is TGTGCCAGCAATAGAGCGGGAGGGATCTACGAGCAGTACTTC.

The CDR3 spells CASSYRAGGESYGYTF. The DNA for the CDR3 is TGTGCCAGCAGCTACCGGGCTGGGGGCGAAAGCTATGGCTACACCTTC. V is TRBV5-4 and J is TRBJ1-2; possible D gene TRBD1, 6 bases. Germline CDR1 SGHNT, CDR2 YYREEE (reference sequence). This CDR3 has 16 amino acids. The V end was cut by 3 bases, the J end by 4 bases, with 19 bases between.

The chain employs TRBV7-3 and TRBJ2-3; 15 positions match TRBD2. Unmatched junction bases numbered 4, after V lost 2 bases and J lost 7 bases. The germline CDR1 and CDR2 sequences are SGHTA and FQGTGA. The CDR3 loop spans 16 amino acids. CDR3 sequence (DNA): TGTGCCAGCAGCTTAGAGGGGACTAGCGGGAGGAATACGCAGTATTTT. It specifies CASSLEGTSGRNTQYF.

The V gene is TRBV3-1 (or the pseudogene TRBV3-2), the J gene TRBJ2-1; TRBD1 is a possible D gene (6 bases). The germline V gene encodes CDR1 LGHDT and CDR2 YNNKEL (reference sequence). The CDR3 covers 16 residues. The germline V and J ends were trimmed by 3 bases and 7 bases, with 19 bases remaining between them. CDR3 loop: CASSQNRDRRGNEQFF. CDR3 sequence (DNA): TGTGCCAGCAGCCAGAACCGGGATCGCAGGGGTAATGAGCAGTTCTTC.

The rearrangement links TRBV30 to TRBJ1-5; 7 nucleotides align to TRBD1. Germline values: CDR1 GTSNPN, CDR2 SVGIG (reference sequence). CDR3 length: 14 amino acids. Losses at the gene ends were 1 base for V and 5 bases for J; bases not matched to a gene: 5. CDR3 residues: CAWSGTGSDQPQHF. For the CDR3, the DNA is TGTGCCTGGAGTGGGACAGGCTCTGATCAGCCCCAGCATTTT.

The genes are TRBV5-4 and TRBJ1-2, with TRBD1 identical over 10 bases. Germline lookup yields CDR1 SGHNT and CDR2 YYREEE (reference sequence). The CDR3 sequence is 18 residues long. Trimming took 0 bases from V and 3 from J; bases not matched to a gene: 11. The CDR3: CASSLERVTGGKDYGYTF. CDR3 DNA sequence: TGTGCCAGCAGCTTGGAGCGGGTGACAGGGGGCAAGGACTATGGCTACACCTTC.

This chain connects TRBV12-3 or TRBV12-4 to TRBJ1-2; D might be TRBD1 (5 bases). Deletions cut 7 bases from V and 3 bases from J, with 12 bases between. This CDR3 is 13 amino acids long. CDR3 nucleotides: TGTGCCAGCAATCGGGGGTTTGACTATGGCTACACCTTC. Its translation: CASNRGFDYGYTF.

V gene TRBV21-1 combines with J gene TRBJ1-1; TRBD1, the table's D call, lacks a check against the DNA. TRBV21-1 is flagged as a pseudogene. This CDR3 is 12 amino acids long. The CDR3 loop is CASSKQDTEAFF. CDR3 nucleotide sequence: TGTGCCAGCAGCAAACAGGACACTGAAGCTTTCTTT.

In DNA, the CDR3 is TGTGCCAGCATCAAGGATGCCGGGACTAGCGAGCAGTACTTC. It translates to CASIKDAGTSEQYF. The chain joins TRBV6-6 to TRBJ2-7; 8 nucleotides line up with TRBD2. This CDR3 has 14 residues. CDR1 and CDR2 from the germline V gene are MNHNY and SVGAGI (reference sequence). J lost 6 bases, V lost 7 bases, and 11 bases had no gene match.

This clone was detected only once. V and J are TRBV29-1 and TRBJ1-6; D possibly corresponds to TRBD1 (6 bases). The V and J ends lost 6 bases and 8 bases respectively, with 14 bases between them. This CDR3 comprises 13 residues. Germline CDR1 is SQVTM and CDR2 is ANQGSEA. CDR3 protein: CSVRQGIDSPLHF. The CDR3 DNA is TGCAGCGTGCGCCAGGGGATTGATTCACCCCTCCACTTT.

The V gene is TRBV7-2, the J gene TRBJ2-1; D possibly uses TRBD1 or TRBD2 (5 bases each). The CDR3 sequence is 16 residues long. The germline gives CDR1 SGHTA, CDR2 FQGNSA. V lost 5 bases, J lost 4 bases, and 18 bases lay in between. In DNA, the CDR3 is TGTGCCAGCAGCCCCCAGGGTAGCGCCGTTTACAATGAGCAGTTCTTC. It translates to CASSPQGSAVYNEQFF. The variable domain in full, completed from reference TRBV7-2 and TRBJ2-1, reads GAGVSQSPSNKVTEKGKDVELRCDPISGHTALYWYRQSLGQGLEFLIYFQGNSAPDKSGLPSDRFSAERTGGSVSTLTIQRTQQEDSAVYLCASSPQGSAVYNEQFFGPGTRLTVL.

The CDR3, as DNA: TGTGCCAGCAGCGAGGGGGCAGGGGACACCTACGAGCAGTACTTC. It encodes CASSEGAGDTYEQYF. J is TRBJ2-7 and V is TRBV9, with 7 positions matching TRBD1. The CDR3 totals 15 residues. Trimming removed 3 bases from V and 2 bases from J; junction bases left unmatched: 8. Germline loops: CDR1 SGDLS, CDR2 YYNGEE.

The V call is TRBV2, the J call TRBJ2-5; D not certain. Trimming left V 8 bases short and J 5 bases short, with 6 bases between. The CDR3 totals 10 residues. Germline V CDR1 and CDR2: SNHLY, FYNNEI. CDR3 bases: TGTGCCAGCCTCCGGGAGACCCAGTACTTC. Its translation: CASLRETQYF.

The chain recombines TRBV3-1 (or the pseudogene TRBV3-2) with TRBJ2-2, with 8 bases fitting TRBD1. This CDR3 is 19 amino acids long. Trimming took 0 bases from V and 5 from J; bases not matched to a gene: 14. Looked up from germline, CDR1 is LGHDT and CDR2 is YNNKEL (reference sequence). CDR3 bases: TGTGCCAGCAGCCAAGACTGGGCAGGGGGCTTTTCTTTTACCGGGGAGCTGTTTTTT. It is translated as CASSQDWAGGFSFTGELFF.

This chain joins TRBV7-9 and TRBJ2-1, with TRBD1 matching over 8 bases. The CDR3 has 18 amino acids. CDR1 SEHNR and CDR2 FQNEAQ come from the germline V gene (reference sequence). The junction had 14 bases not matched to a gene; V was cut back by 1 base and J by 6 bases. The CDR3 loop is CASSLVRPSGTGGNEQFF. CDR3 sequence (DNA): TGTGCCAGCAGCTTAGTTCGTCCCAGTGGAACAGGGGGCAATGAGCAGTTCTTC.

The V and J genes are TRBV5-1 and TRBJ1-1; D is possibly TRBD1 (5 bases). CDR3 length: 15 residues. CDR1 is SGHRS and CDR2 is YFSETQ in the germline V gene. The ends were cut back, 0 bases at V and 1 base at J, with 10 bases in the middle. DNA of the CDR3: TGCGCCAGCAGCTTGGGGGACTTACGGAACACTGAAGCTTTCTTT. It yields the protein CASSLGDLRNTEAFF.

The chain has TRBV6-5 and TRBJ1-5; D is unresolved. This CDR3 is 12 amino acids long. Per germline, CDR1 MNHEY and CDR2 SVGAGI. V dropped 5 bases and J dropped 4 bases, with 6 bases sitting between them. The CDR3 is CASSKPNQPQHF. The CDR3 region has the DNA TGTGCCAGCAGTAAGCCAAATCAGCCCCAGCATTTT.

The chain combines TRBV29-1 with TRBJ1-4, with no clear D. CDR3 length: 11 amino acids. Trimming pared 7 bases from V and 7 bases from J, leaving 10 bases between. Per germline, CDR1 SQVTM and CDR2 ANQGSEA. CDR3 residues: CSGDQGEKLFF. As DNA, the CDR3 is TGCAGCGGAGATCAAGGTGAAAAACTGTTTTTT.

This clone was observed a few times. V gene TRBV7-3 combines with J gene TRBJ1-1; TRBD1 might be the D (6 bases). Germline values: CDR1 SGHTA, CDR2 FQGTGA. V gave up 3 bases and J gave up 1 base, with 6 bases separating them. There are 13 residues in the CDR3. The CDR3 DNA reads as TGTGCCAGCAGCTTGACAGGGAACACTGAAGCTTTCTTT. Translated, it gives CASSLTGNTEAFF.